This TCR beta chain was profiled in a study of blood T cell repertoires in COVID-19. On the study more broadly: Nucleic acid was either cDNA or gDNA, and it came from T cells, B-cell-depleted T cells, or PBMCs.

The V and J ends lost 11 bases and 0 bases respectively, with 17 bases between them. Germline CDR1 LGHNT, CDR2 FRNRAP. The CDR3 loop spans 14 amino acids. The method was immunoSEQ multiplex PCR; TCRdb's version includes in-frame clones alone and lacks a portion of them. The sample consists of 85,000 to 90,000 clones, roughly nine tenths of them appearing once. The chain uses TRBV12-5 and TRBJ2-7; maybe TRBD1 (6 bases). The source material was peripheral blood. The receptor was isolated from a woman older than 75 with active COVID-19. DNA of the CDR3: TGTGCTGGGACACGGACAGCTAGCTCCTACGAGCAGTACTTC. Translation: CAGTRTASSYEQYF.